This T cell receptor (beta chain) was obtained from a study of tissue-resident memory T cells in lung cancer (dated by TCRdb to the late 2010s). Regarding the study in general: Paired tumor TRM and tumor non-TRM populations from 9 to 11 lung cancer patients were compared by TCR beta-chain sequencing.

Reading the germline V gene (reference sequence) gives CDR1 SGHNT and CDR2 YYREEE. V is cut by 4 bases and J by 11 bases, and the space between the germline ends is 10 bases. The CDR3 covers 11 residues, taking in both the cysteine and the phenylalanine. The kept DNA is CDR3 alone, 33 bases in frame from the first base. Using a BD FACSAria-II, CD8+ T cells were sorted according to CD103 expression straight into ice-cold TRIzol LS reagent. Freshly resected lung tumor tissue was collected at the time of surgical resection. After Fc receptor blocking, the fresh cells were stained for CD45, CD4, CD3, CD8A and CD103, and DAPI served for live/dead discrimination. Total RNA was purified from sorted CD103+ and CD103- CD8+ T cells using a miRNeasy kit. CD103 expression was used to sort tumor-infiltrating CD8+ cytotoxic T cells, separating tissue-resident memory (TRM) cells from non-TRM cells. The donors had treatment-naive lung cancer. Patients with respiratory malignancies who were newly diagnosed and untreated were recruited prospectively after referral.

Summary of the overall study and its limitations: Expanded clonotypes accounted for an average of 73% of tumor TRM repertoires and roughly 47% of tumor non-TRM repertoires. Compared with tumor non-TRM cells, tumor TRM cells had a significantly more restricted TCR repertoire, reflected in lower Shannon-Wiener and inverse Simpson diversity.

Sequencing was carried out with an Illumina MiSeq. Unique molecular identifiers were built into the TCR sequencing libraries, which were indexed using TruSeq single indexes. Concerning the study's data processing: TCR reads were mapped and error-corrected with MIGEC v1.2.7, then analyzed with VDJtools v1.1.7, both using default settings. Shannon-Wiener and inverse Simpson indices, computed in VDJtools, were used to quantify repertoire diversity. Expanded TCRbeta clonotypes were defined by a frequency threshold of at least three. Wilcoxon rank-sum tests across roughly nine patients were used for statistical comparisons of TCR diversity between tumor TRM and non-TRM populations. TCRdb itself trimmed the public reads at Q25 with fastp, ran MiXCR and retained productive beta chains. Rows matching on CDR3 protein sequence are summarized as one entry with the most common DNA and genes. TCRdb, not the authors, supplied the V and J calls. The sample has roughly 440 distinct CDR3 sequences on record, around 17% of them singletons. Roughly 44% of the sample is in the top ten clones.

This clonotype is categorized as large (0.1 to 1%). Its antigen is currently not known. The input lacks base qualities; no much larger clone sits a single base away. The sequence joins TRBV5-4 to TRBJ2-1; 6 matching bases give a weak D call of TRBD2. The clonotype comes from a human donor with treatment-naive lung cancer (subtype not recorded). Sequencing was carried out using CD103- CD8+ T cells from lung tumor tissue. The cell subset or site label here, explained by the study, means: non-TRM CD8+ CTLs. CDR3 protein: CASSLLAQQFF. The DNA sequence is as follows: TGTGCCAGCAGCCTGCTAGCGCAGCAGTTCTTC. The CDR3 plus the reference TRBV5-4 and TRBJ2-1 genes for the other parts give the full variable domain: ETGVTQSPTHLIKTRGQQVTLRCSSQSGHNTVSWYQQALGQGPQFIFQYYREEENGRGNFPPRFSGLQFPNYSSELNVNALELDDSALYLCASSLLAQQFFGPGTRLTVL.